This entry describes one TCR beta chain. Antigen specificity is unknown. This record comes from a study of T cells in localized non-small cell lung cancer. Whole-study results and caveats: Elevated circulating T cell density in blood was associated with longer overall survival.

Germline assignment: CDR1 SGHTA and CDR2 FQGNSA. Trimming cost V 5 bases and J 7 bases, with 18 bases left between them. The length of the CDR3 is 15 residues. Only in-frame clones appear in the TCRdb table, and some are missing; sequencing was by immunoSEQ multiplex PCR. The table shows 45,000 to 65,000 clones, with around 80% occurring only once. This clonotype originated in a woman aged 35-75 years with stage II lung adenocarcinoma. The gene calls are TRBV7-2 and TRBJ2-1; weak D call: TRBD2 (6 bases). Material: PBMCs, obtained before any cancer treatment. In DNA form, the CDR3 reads TGTGCCAGCAGCCGCGATCACGGTGGGGGGAATGAGCAGTTCTTC. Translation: CASSRDHGGGNEQFF.